A selection of T cell receptor beta chains follows, all from one sample in a study of T cells in tuberculosis. Repertoires were generated with immunoSEQ multiplex PCR, while TCRdb's copy carries only in-frame clones and drops some. Counted here are 30,000 to 40,000 clones, about 97% occurring once; the ten biggest clones make up approximately 6.3%. What was sequenced was PBMCs. Receptors were obtained from a donor aged 10 to 29 with latent tuberculosis or without tuberculosis infection. Each CDR3 is given with its conserved first and last residue. Fields, in order: J gene, clone size, V gene, D gene, CDR3 protein, CDR3 DNA. A D gene is named only where the DNA matches it firmly. Part of the rows lack a size; the others show once, few, many or a class for expanded clones.

TRBJ1-1	NA	TRBV25-1	NA	CASKYAGHAFF	TGTGCCAGCAAGTACGCAGGGCACGCTTTCTTT
TRBJ2-7	NA	TRBV28	NA	CASSLRTFEQYF	TGTGCCAGCAGTTTACGGACTTTCGAGCAGTACTTC
TRBJ1-1	NA	TRBV30	NA	CAWLYRPTGNTEAFF	TGTGCCTGGTTGTATCGCCCCACAGGGAACACTGAAGCTTTCTTT
TRBJ2-1	NA	TRBV5-4	NA	CASSLLLANRGNEQFF	TGTGCCAGCAGCTTATTGTTGGCTAACCGGGGGAATGAGCAGTTCTTC
TRBJ2-6	once	TRBV28	TRBD1	CARPIDRGPWSGANVLTF	TGTGCCAGGCCCATTGACAGGGGGCCGTGGTCTGGGGCCAACGTCCTGACTTTC
TRBJ2-1	NA	TRBV6-4	TRBD2	CASSSGTSGVNEQFF	TGTGCCAGCAGCTCCGGGACTAGCGGGGTAAATGAGCAGTTCTTC
TRBJ1-2	NA	TRBV4-1	TRBD1	CASSQVAGGMGGYTF	TGCGCCAGCAGCCAAGTTGCAGGGGGGATGGGTGGCTACACCTTC
TRBJ2-1	NA	TRBV28	TRBD1	CASSPGTGGEGEQFF	TGTGCCAGCAGTCCCGGGACAGGGGGCGAAGGTGAGCAGTTCTTC
TRBJ1-1	NA	TRBV5-1	NA	CASTPRGRANTEAFF	TGCGCCAGCACCCCTCGTGGCAGGGCGAACACTGAAGCTTTCTTT
TRBJ1-5	NA	TRBV5-6	TRBD1	CASSLTGEHQPQHF	TGTGCCAGCAGCTTAACAGGGGAGCATCAGCCCCAGCATTTT
TRBJ2-5	NA	TRBV5-1	TRBD2	CASSFSGEETQYF	TGCGCCAGCAGTTTTAGCGGGGAAGAGACCCAGTACTTC
TRBJ2-7	NA	TRBV27	TRBD1	CASRLTGVGEQYF	TGTGCCAGCAGGCTGACAGGGGTCGGCGAGCAGTACTTC
TRBJ2-3	NA	TRBV4-1	TRBD2	CASSRGGLVLSTNTQYF	TGCGCCAGCAGTCGAGGGGGACTAGTATTAAGTACAAATACGCAGTATTTT
TRBJ2-3	NA	TRBV5-1	NA	CASSWGRTDTQYF	TGCGCCAGCAGCTGGGGCAGAACAGATACGCAGTATTTT
TRBJ2-3	NA	TRBV28	TRBD2	CASSLDWGEGYSADTQYF	TGTGCCAGCAGTTTGGATTGGGGGGAGGGCTATTCGGCAGATACGCAGTATTTT
TRBJ2-3	NA	TRBV10-3	TRBD2	CAISGPGGAVDTQYF	TGTGCCATCAGTGGGCCGGGAGGGGCAGTAGATACGCAGTATTTT
TRBJ2-7	NA	TRBV2	NA	CASKINPGSYEQYF	TGTGCCAGCAAAATAAACCCGGGCTCCTACGAGCAGTACTTC
TRBJ2-2	NA	TRBV5-1	TRBD2	CASSPRAAGTTNTGELFF	TGCGCCAGCAGTCCCCGGGCAGCCGGGACTACCAACACCGGGGAGCTGTTTTTT
TRBJ2-4	NA	TRBV2	TRBD2	CASMKNGGAGNIQYF	TGTGCCAGCATGAAAAACGGGGGGGCAGGAAACATTCAGTACTTC
TRBJ2-5	NA	TRBV5-1	TRBD1	CASSLGQGETQYF	TGCGCCAGCAGCTTAGGACAGGGAGAGACCCAGTACTTC
TRBJ2-7	NA	TRBV19	TRBD1	CASSTGQGLLYEQYF	TGTGCCAGTAGTACCGGACAGGGGCTCCTCTACGAGCAGTACTTC
TRBJ1-1	once	TRBV7-8	NA	CASSEGTGTTEAFF	TGTGCCAGCAGCGAAGGCACAGGGACGACTGAAGCTTTCTTT
TRBJ2-5	NA	TRBV7-2	TRBD2	CASSWGVAGGPAETQYF	TGTGCCAGCAGCTGGGGCGTTGCGGGGGGGCCCGCCGAGACCCAGTACTTC
TRBJ1-2	NA	TRBV29-1	TRBD1	CSASGTGGDGYTF	TGCAGCGCCTCAGGGACAGGGGGTGATGGCTACACCTTC
TRBJ2-2	NA	TRBV27	TRBD1	CASSTGGTGTGELFF	TGTGCCAGCAGTACAGGGGGAACTGGCACCGGGGAGCTGTTTTTT
TRBJ2-3	NA	TRBV28	TRBD2	CASSFFGAGAGDTQYF	TGTGCCAGCAGTTTTTTTGGAGCGGGAGCGGGAGATACGCAGTATTTT
TRBJ2-7	NA	TRBV5-5	TRBD1	CASSLVGTVISYEQYF	TGTGCCAGCAGCTTGGTCGGGACAGTCATCTCCTACGAGCAGTACTTC
TRBJ1-2	NA	TRBV6-5	TRBD1	CASSPSRQGLGGYTF	TGTGCCAGCAGCCCATCTCGACAGGGATTAGGTGGCTACACCTTC
TRBJ2-2	NA	TRBV6-4	NA	CASSDSRQNTGELFF	TGTGCCAGCAGTGACTCTCGACAGAACACCGGGGAGCTGTTTTTT
TRBJ1-1	NA	TRBV29-1	TRBD1	CSVDRVSTEAFF	TGCAGCGTGGACAGGGTATCAACTGAAGCTTTCTTT
TRBJ2-7	NA	TRBV28	TRBD1	CASSSPGTGGYEQYF	TGTGCCAGCAGCTCCCCCGGGACAGGGGGCTACGAGCAGTACTTC
TRBJ2-1	NA	TRBV2	NA	CASIPPKAVVLAGTEQFF	TGTGCCAGCATACCCCCGAAGGCGGTGGTACTAGCAGGTACTGAGCAGTTCTTC
TRBJ1-2	NA	TRBV27	TRBD1	CASSPRTGGNGYTF	TGTGCCAGCAGTCCCCGGACAGGGGGTAATGGCTACACCTTC
TRBJ2-1	NA	TRBV5-4	NA	CASSDGRLPVGLEQFF	TGTGCCAGCAGCGACGGACGACTACCAGTAGGTTTAGAGCAGTTCTTC
TRBJ1-1	NA	TRBV29-1	TRBD1	CSVEWWTGDTEAFF	TGCAGCGTTGAATGGTGGACAGGCGACACTGAAGCTTTCTTT
TRBJ1-5	NA	TRBV4-1	NA	CASSQDRGDGQPQHF	TGCGCCAGCAGCCAAGATAGAGGCGACGGCCAGCCCCAGCATTTT
TRBJ2-1	NA	TRBV18	NA	CASSPDVGGHGNEQFF	TGTGCCAGCTCACCAGACGTAGGGGGTCACGGGAATGAGCAGTTCTTC
TRBJ1-5	NA	TRBV28	NA	CASSPSGLTGGQPQHF	TGTGCCAGCAGTCCGTCGGGTCTGACGGGGGGTCAGCCCCAGCATTTT
TRBJ2-3	NA	TRBV7-3	TRBD2	CASSRLAGTDTQYF	TGTGCCAGCAGCCGACTAGCGGGCACAGATACGCAGTATTTT
TRBJ2-2	NA	TRBV7-8	NA	CASSLALGDITGELFF	TGTGCCAGCAGCTTAGCCTTGGGGGACATCACCGGGGAGCTGTTTTTT
TRBJ1-1	NA	TRBV5-6	NA	CASSLGATEAFF	TGTGCCAGCAGCTTAGGGGCCACTGAAGCTTTCTTT
TRBJ2-4	NA	TRBV5-1	NA	CASSTSRDIQYF	TGCGCCAGCAGCACTAGTAGAGACATTCAGTACTTC
TRBJ2-7	NA	TRBV28	NA	CASTQGYEQYF	TGTGCCAGCACCCAGGGCTACGAGCAGTACTTC
TRBJ1-3	NA	TRBV10-3	NA	CAISEGRASSGNTIYF	TGTGCCATCAGTGAAGGCAGGGCTAGCTCTGGAAACACCATATATTTT
TRBJ2-5	NA	TRBV9	TRBD1	CASSATSGTASQETQYF	TGTGCCAGCAGCGCCACATCCGGGACAGCGTCTCAAGAGACCCAGTACTTC
TRBJ1-3	NA	TRBV2	NA	CASNGGGNTIYF	TGTGCCAGCAATGGGGGCGGCAACACCATATATTTT
TRBJ2-7	NA	TRBV7-7	NA	CASSPGSDIQYEQYF	TGTGCCAGCAGCCCCGGGTCGGACATTCAGTACGAGCAGTACTTC
TRBJ1-2	NA	TRBV6-5	NA	CASSYSPGDYGYTF	TGTGCCAGCAGTTACTCCCCAGGGGACTATGGCTACACCTTC
TRBJ1-1	NA	TRBV6-6	TRBD1	CASNKQGAGTEAFF	TGTGCCAGCAACAAACAGGGGGCGGGCACTGAAGCTTTCTTT
TRBJ2-3	NA	TRBV2	TRBD2	CASRPKPGGYTDTQYF	TGTGCCAGCAGACCCAAACCGGGGGGATACACAGATACGCAGTATTTT
TRBJ2-7	NA	TRBV4-1	NA	CASSQDAPSAGSSYEQYF	TGCGCCAGCAGCCAAGATGCCCCCTCCGCGGGCAGCTCCTACGAGCAGTACTTC
TRBJ1-2	once	TRBV27	NA	CASSLGGYDGYTF	TGTGCCAGCAGTTTAGGAGGGTACGATGGCTACACCTTC
TRBJ2-1	NA	TRBV5-4	TRBD1	CASRRLMTGDHNEQFF	TGTGCCAGCCGACGCCTCATGACAGGGGACCACAATGAGCAGTTCTTC